Reported below is one T cell receptor beta chain. Researchers partitioned CD4+ cells into CD45RA+ naive and CD45RA-negative memory subsets. Looked up from germline, CDR1 is SGHRS and CDR2 is YFSETQ. CDR3 size: 16 residues. With 0 bases clipped from V and 5 bases from J, the junction kept 7 bases outside the gene matches. The data originate from a study of shared clonotypes between healthy human individuals. For the study at large: A couple of women and a few men aged 18 to 49 served as donors.

For every subset, genomic DNA was evenly distributed across several immunoSEQ plates. Assay: immunoSEQ multiplex PCR; the TCRdb copy retains only in-frame clones and omits some. The sample includes 1,500,000 or so clones, roughly 98.5% seen only once; the top ten take about 0.35%. The source material was naive CD4+ T cells sorted from blood. Subset in this sample: CD45RA+ positively selected. This rearrangement joins TRBV5-1 to TRBJ2-2; 7 bases map to TRBD2. This TCR was recovered from a man aged 30 to 45 in good health. The CDR3 bases are TGCGCCAGCAGCTTGGATGGCGGGAGCCGAACCGGGGAGCTGTTTTTT. This translates into CASSLDGGSRTGELFF. Supplemented by reference TRBV5-1 and TRBJ2-2, the full variable domain reads KAGVTQTPRYLIKTRGQQVTLSCSPISGHRSVSWYQQTPGQGLQFLFEYFSETQRNKGNFPGRFSGRQFSNSRSEMNVSTLELGDSALYLCASSLDGGSRTGELFFGEGSRLTVL.